A single sample is the source of the 22 T cell receptor beta chains below, sequenced in a study of blood T cells in healthy people across ages (dated by TCRdb to about 2015). Receptor libraries were prepared by 5' RACE. The sequencing machine was an Illumina HiSeq 2500. The second PCR ran for about 6 to 11 cycles and used a J-beta primer mix along with a sample-barcoded 5' primer. TCRdb reprocessed the public reads (quality trimming at Q25 with fastp, clone calling with MiXCR) and kept in-frame beta chains. One record per CDR3 amino acid sequence lists the most common genes and DNA. In this sample the table shows 500,000 to 600,000 distinct CDR3 sequences, 27% of which occur a single time. In total, the top ten clones hold about 18% of the sample. The sequencing input was blood. These TCRs come from a woman aged 70-85 years in good health.

Worth noting for this clonotype: The junction departs from germline at one end; a sequencing error may be responsible. The chain couples TRBV7-9 to TRBJ2-1; a possible D gene is TRBD1 (6 bases). The CDR3 length is 13 residues. From germline, CDR1 is SEHNR and CDR2 FQNEAQ (reference sequence). CDR3 nucleotides: TGTGCCAGTGACAGGAGCTCCTACGATGAGCAGTTCTTC. Amino acids: CASDRSSYDEQFF. Complete variable domain (other parts from reference TRBV7-9 and TRBJ2-1): DTGVSQNPRHKITKRGQNVTFRCDPISEHNRLYWYRQTLGQGPEFLTYFQNEAQLEKSRLLSDRFSAERPKGSFSTLEIQRTEQGDSAMYLCASDRSSYDEQFFGPGTRLTVL.

Note on this clonotype: A much larger clone differs from this one at a single base, so this may be a read error. The chain is built from TRBV18 and TRBJ2-7; 9 bases line up with TRBD1. This CDR3 has 15 residues. The germline CDR1 and CDR2 sequences are KGHSH and LQKENI. In DNA, the CDR3 is TGTGCCAGCTCACCCGGGACAGGGAGCTCCTACGGGCAGTACTTC. Amino acids: CASSPGTGSSYGQYF.

The chain couples TRBV7-9 to TRBJ1-4; TRBD1 matches at 9 bases. The J segment lost 6 bases and the V segment lost 5 bases, leaving 10 bases of the junction unmatched. The germline V gene has CDR1 SEHNR and CDR2 FQNEAQ (reference sequence). The length of the CDR3 is 16 residues. The CDR3 DNA is TGTGCCAGCAGCCCAGGCTTGGGACAGGGTGATGAAAAACTGTTTTTT. Amino acids: CASSPGLGQGDEKLFF. Filled out from reference TRBV7-9 and TRBJ1-4, the complete variable domain reads DTGVSQNPRHKITKRGQNVTFRCDPISEHNRLYWYRQTLGQGPEFLTYFQNEAQLEKSRLLSDRFSAERPKGSFSTLEIQRTEQGDSAMYLCASSPGLGQGDEKLFFGSGTQLSVL.

This clonotype was counted between two and nine times. V usage is TRBV6-5 and J usage is TRBJ1-4; D unclear. Germline V CDR1 and CDR2: MNHEY, SVGAGI. The CDR3 is 13 amino acids. Trimming left V 6 bases short and J 3 bases short, with 8 bases between. CDR3 in DNA: TGTGCCAGCAGAAATCTACCTAATGAAAAACTGTTTTTT. Translating gives CASRNLPNEKLFF.

The chain is built from TRBV20-1 and TRBJ1-1; D may be TRBD1 (6 bases). Germline lookup yields CDR1 DFQATT and CDR2 SNEGSKA (reference sequence). Trimming took 0 bases from V and 5 from J, leaving 16 bases between them. This CDR3 has 15 residues. The DNA for the CDR3 is TGCAGTGCTAGAGATCTACAGGGAATATCGACTGAAGCTTTCTTT. It encodes CSARDLQGISTEAFF.

The chain joins TRBV2 to TRBJ2-5; perhaps TRBD1 as D (5 bases). The CDR3 length is 16 residues. The V end was cut by 7 bases, the J end by 3 bases, with 21 bases between. Germline V gives CDR1 SNHLY, CDR2 FYNNEI. The CDR3 DNA follows: TGTGCCAGCAATCGCCCCGTGGGGCTCCTCAAAGAGACCCAGTACTTC. As protein: CASNRPVGLLKETQYF.

The V call is TRBV29-1, the J call TRBJ1-1, with D possibly being TRBD1 (5 bases). V lost 4 bases and J 6 bases, leaving 9 bases between the germline ends. Germline V gene data show CDR1 as SQVTM and CDR2 as ANQGSEA. The CDR3 spans 11 residues. CDR3 amino acids: CSVGTSAEAFF. The DNA of the CDR3 is TGCAGCGTTGGGACATCTGCTGAAGCTTTCTTT.

The gene calls are TRBV7-9 and TRBJ1-2, with 7 bases fitting TRBD1. There are 12 residues in the CDR3. Germline loops: CDR1 SEHNR, CDR2 FQNEAQ (reference sequence). V lost 3 bases and J lost 7; bases outside the gene matches: 2. The CDR3: CASSFTGVGYTF. The CDR3, as DNA: TGTGCCAGCAGCTTCACAGGGGTTGGCTACACCTTC.

This clonotype was seen at least ten times. This sequence joins TRBV20-1 and TRBJ2-2; D is possibly TRBD1 (6 bases). Trimming removed 7 bases at V and 0 bases at J, with 12 bases between. The CDR3 has 14 residues. CDR1 DFQATT and CDR2 SNEGSKA come from the germline V gene (reference sequence). The DNA for the CDR3 is TGCAGTGGAACAGGGCCCCCGAACACCGGGGAGCTGTTTTTT. Amino acid sequence: CSGTGPPNTGELFF.

Only a few counts were recorded for this clonotype. The chain carries TRBV7-3 and TRBJ2-2, with 8 nucleotides matching TRBD1. Losses at the gene ends were 1 base for V and 3 bases for J; bases not matched to a gene: 10. The CDR3 is made up of 18 amino acids. Per the germline V gene, CDR1 is SGHTA and CDR2 is FQGTGA. CDR3 nucleotide sequence: TGTGCCAGCAGCTTAAACCCCCACGGGACAGGCTACACCGGGGAGCTGTTTTTT. Its translation: CASSLNPHGTGYTGELFF.

This sequence joins TRBV7-2 and TRBJ2-5; D perhaps matches TRBD1 (5 bases). Germline CDR1 SGHTA, CDR2 FQGNSA. The CDR3 sequence is 14 residues long. Trimming took 5 bases from V and 5 from J, leaving 15 bases between them. CDR3 sequence reads: CASSPGFAPETQYF. The CDR3 DNA reads as TGTGCCAGCAGCCCAGGGTTTGCGCCTGAGACCCAGTACTTC.

The rearrangement links TRBV5-6 to TRBJ1-2; 7 bases are a match to TRBD1. The CDR3 loop spans 15 amino acids. The germline gives CDR1 SGHDT, CDR2 YYEEEE. V shed 5 bases and J 3 bases; nucleotides not matched to a gene: 10. CDR3 loop: CASSPTGTDYYGYTF. The CDR3 DNA reads TGTGCCAGCAGTCCCACCGGGACAGACTACTATGGCTACACCTTC. Looking up the rest from reference TRBV5-6 and TRBJ1-2 gives the full variable domain: DAGVTQSPTHLIKTRGQQVTLRCSPKSGHDTVSWYQQALGQGPQFIFQYYEEEERQRGNFPDRFSGHQFPNYSSELNVNALLLGDSALYLCASSPTGTDYYGYTFGSGTRLTVV.

CDR3 loop: CASAREAQETQYF. The DNA for the CDR3 is TGTGCCAGCGCACGAGAAGCCCAAGAGACCCAGTACTTC. This chain connects TRBV21-1 to TRBJ2-5. TRBV21-1 is designated a pseudogene. The CDR3 is 13 amino acids.

V is TRBV3-1 and J is TRBJ2-5, with D maybe TRBD2 (6 bases). Trimming pared 2 bases from V and 5 bases from J, leaving 12 bases between. The CDR3 totals 14 residues. CDR1 and CDR2 (germline): LGHDT, YNNKEL (reference sequence). The CDR3, as DNA: TGTGCCAGCAGCCAATCTTGGGGGAGGGAGACCCAGTACTTC. This sequence encodes CASSQSWGRETQYF.

This clonotype was seen more than once but under ten times. The genes are TRBV4-3 and TRBJ2-3; D unclear. This CDR3 has 15 amino acids. Germline V lookup: CDR1 LGHNA, CDR2 YSLEER. The ends were cut back, 4 bases at V and 0 bases at J, with 11 bases in the middle. CDR3 sequence: CASSRLAVSTDTQYF. The CDR3 DNA is TGCGCCAGCAGCCGGCTGGCGGTCAGCACAGATACGCAGTATTTT.

This clonotype was recorded a few times. V gene TRBV29-1 combines with J gene TRBJ1-2, with 7 bases that match TRBD1. The CDR3 extends over 15 amino acids. CDR1 and CDR2 (germline): SQVTM, ANQGSEA. Germline trimming cut 8 bases from V and 5 bases from J; bases unmatched to any gene: 17. The CDR3 bases are TGCAGCTCAAGACAGGGAGGGAGTGTTGGGTATGGCTACACCTTC. This encodes CSSRQGGSVGYGYTF.

J is TRBJ2-1 and V is TRBV4-2; unclear D gene. Trimming shortened V by 1 base and J by 3 bases, and 13 bases separated the two germline ends. CDR3 length: 16 residues. The germline CDR1 and CDR2 sequences are LGHNA and YNFKEQ. The chain's CDR3 is CASSQAFPWDYNEQFF. The DNA for the CDR3 is TGTGCCAGCAGCCAAGCGTTCCCCTGGGACTACAATGAGCAGTTCTTC.

This clonotype was seen more than once but under ten times. This chain links TRBV30 with TRBJ2-6; 8 bases are a match to TRBD1. Germline values: CDR1 GTSNPN, CDR2 SVGIG (reference sequence). With V trimmed by 1 base and J by 5 bases, 10 bases remained unmatched. CDR3 length equals 17 residues. For the CDR3, the DNA is TGTGCCTGGAGTGCCGGGACAGGAGCCTTCTGGGCCAACGTCCTGACTTTC. This gives the protein CAWSAGTGAFWANVLTF.

This chain connects TRBV2 to TRBJ1-5, with 7 bases fitting TRBD1. The CDR3 has 12 residues. Germline CDR1 is SNHLY and CDR2 is FYNNEI. Unmatched junction bases numbered 0, after V lost 8 bases and J lost 2 bases. CDR3 coding DNA: TGTGCCAGCGGGACAGGCAATCAGCCCCAGCATTTT. Amino acid sequence: CASGTGNQPQHF.

On this clonotype: Relative to the germline gene, one junction end is altered; a read error may explain this. The chain is built from TRBV4-3 and TRBJ2-1, with 7 bases aligning to TRBD2. Looked up from germline, CDR1 is LGHNA and CDR2 is YSLEER. The CDR3 has 16 residues. In DNA, the CDR3 is TGCGCCAGCAGCCAAGAGCCTAGCGGCTCCTACAATGAGCCGTTCTTC. Translated, it gives CASSQEPSGSYNEPFF.

J is TRBJ2-5 and V is TRBV14; D is ambiguous. TRBJ2-7 matches the DNA end more closely, so the J call is doubtful. CDR3 length: 15 residues. Germline values: CDR1 SGHDN, CDR2 FVKESK. The CDR3 bases are TGTGCCAGCAGCCAAGTGAAGGGCAGTACCTACGAGCAGTACTTC. Amino acid sequence: CASSQVKGSTYEQYF.

The V and J genes are TRBV27 and TRBJ1-6; D not certain. V gave up 6 bases and J gave up 8 bases, with 17 bases separating them. This CDR3 is 15 amino acids long. Per the germline V gene, CDR1 is MNHEY and CDR2 is SMNVEV (reference sequence). DNA of the CDR3: TGTGCCAGCAGCCGTGGCTCACTGCTGGATTCACCCCTCCACTTT. Translated: CASSRGSLLDSPLHF.